This record covers a single T cell receptor (beta chain). The record originates from a study of blood T cell repertoires in COVID-19. Per the authors' pipeline: Reference gene primer amplification yielded estimated nucleated cell counts. Data came from immunoSEQ multiplex PCR; TCRdb stores just in-frame clones and leaves some out. The V and J calls and the clone size are those of that table, but D and trimming were determined from the DNA. This table has roughly 160,000 clones, around 85% appearing once. The CDR3 has 15 residues. Unmatched junction bases numbered 3, after V lost 5 bases and J lost 2 bases. From germline, CDR1 is PRHDT and CDR2 FYEKMQ (reference sequence).

The chain links TRBV13 to TRBJ1-4, with 9 bases matching TRBD1. The source of this sequence is a man aged 60 to 75 with acute or convalescent COVID-19. Sample: peripheral blood. CDR3 in amino acids: CASSADRGTNEKLFF. DNA for the CDR3: TGTGCCAGCAGCGCTGACAGGGGGACTAATGAAAAACTGTTTTTT.